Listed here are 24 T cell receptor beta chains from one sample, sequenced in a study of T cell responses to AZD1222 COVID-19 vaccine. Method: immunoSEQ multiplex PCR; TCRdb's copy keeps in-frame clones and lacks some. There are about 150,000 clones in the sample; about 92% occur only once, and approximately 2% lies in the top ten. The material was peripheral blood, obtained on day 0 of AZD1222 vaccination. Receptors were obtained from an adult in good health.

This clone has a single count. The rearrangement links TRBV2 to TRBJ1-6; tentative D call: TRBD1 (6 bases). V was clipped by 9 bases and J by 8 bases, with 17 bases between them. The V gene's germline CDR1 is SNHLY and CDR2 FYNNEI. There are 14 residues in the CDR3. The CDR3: CASIHRDIDSPLHF. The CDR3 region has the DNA TGTGCCAGTATTCACAGGGATATTGATTCACCCCTCCACTTT.

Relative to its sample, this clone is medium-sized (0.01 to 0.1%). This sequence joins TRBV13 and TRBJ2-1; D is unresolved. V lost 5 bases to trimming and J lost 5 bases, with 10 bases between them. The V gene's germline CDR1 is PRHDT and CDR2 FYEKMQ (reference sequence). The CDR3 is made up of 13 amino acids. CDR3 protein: CASSLFQNNEQFF. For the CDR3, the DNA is TGTGCCAGCAGCCTATTTCAGAACAATGAGCAGTTCTTC.

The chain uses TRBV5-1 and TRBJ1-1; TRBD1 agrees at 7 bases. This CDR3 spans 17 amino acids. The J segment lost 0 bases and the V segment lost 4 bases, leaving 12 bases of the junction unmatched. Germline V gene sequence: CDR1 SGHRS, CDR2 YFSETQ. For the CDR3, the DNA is TGCGCCAGCAGCCCCGACAGGGAGCTGCTGCTGAACACTGAAGCTTTCTTT. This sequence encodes CASSPDRELLLNTEAFF.

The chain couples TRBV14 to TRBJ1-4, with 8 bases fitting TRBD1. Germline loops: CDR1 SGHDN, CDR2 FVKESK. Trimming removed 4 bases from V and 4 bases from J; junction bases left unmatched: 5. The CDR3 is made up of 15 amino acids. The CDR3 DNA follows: TGTGCCAGCAGCCTAAGACAGGGGATTAATGAAAAACTGTTTTTT. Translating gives CASSLRQGINEKLFF.

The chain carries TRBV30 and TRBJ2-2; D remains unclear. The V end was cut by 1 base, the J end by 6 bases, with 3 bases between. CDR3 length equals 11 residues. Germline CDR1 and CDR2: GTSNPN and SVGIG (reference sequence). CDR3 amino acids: CAWSDPGELFF. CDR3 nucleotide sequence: TGTGCCTGGAGTGACCCCGGGGAGCTGTTTTTT.

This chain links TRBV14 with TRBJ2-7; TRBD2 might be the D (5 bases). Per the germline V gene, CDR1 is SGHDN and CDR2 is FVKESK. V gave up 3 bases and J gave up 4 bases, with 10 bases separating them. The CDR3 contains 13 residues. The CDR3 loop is CASSHLGLYEQYF. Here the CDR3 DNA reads TGTGCCAGCAGCCACCTTGGACTGTACGAGCAGTACTTC.

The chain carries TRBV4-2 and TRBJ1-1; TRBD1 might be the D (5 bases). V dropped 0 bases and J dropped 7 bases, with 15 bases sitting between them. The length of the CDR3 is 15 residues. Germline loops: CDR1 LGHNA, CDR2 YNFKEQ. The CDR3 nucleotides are TGTGCCAGCAGCCAAGATCGGGGCAGGAGGGGTGAAGCTTTCTTT. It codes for CASSQDRGRRGEAFF.

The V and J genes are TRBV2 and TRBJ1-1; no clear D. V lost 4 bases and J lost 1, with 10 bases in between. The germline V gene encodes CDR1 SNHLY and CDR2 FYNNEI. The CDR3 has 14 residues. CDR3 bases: TGTGCCAGCAGTGTGCGTAGGGCGAACACTGAAGCTTTCTTT. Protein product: CASSVRRANTEAFF.

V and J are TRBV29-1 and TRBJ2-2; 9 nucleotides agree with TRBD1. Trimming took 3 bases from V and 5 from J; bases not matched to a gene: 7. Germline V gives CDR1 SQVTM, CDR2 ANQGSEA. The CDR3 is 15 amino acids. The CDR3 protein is CSVEGGTGLTGELFF. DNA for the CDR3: TGCAGCGTTGAGGGTGGGACAGGGCTTACCGGGGAGCTGTTTTTT.

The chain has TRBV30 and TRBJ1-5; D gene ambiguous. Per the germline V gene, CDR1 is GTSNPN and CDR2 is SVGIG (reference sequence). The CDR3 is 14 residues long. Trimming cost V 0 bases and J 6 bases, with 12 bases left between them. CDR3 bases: TGTGCCTGGAGTGTACTGGGTTTGAGTCAGCCCCAGCATTTT. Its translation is CAWSVLGLSQPQHF.

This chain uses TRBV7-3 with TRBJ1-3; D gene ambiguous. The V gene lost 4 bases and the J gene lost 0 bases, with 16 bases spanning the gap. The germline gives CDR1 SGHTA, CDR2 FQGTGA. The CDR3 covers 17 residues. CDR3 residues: CASSSTPDGTSGNTIYF. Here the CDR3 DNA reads TGTGCCAGCAGCTCCACCCCGGACGGCACCTCTGGAAACACCATATATTTT.

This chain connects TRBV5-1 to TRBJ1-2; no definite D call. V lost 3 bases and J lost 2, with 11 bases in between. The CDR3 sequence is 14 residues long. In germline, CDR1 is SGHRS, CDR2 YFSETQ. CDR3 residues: CASSSRETNYGYTF. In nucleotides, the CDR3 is TGCGCCAGCAGCTCCCGGGAGACAAACTATGGCTACACCTTC. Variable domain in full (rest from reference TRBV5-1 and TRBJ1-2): KAGVTQTPRYLIKTRGQQVTLSCSPISGHRSVSWYQQTPGQGLQFLFEYFSETQRNKGNFPGRFSGRQFSNSRSEMNVSTLELGDSALYLCASSSRETNYGYTFGSGTRLTVV.

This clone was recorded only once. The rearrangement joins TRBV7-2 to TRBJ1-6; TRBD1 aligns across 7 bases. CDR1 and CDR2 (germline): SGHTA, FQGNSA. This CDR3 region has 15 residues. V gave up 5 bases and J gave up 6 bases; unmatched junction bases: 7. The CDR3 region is CASSLQGVGNSPLHF. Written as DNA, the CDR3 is TGTGCCAGCAGCCTTCAGGGGGTAGGTAATTCACCCCTCCACTTT.

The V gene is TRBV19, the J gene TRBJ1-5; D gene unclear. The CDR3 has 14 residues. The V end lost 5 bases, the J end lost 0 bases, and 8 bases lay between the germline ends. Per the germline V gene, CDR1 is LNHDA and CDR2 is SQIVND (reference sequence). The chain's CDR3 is CASSPGNSNQPQHF. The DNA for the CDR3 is TGTGCCAGTAGTCCGGGAAATAGCAATCAGCCCCAGCATTTT.

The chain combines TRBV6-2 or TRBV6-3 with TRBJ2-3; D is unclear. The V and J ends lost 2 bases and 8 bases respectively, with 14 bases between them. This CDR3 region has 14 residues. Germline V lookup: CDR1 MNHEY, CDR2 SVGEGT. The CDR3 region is CASSYGHAAGTQYF. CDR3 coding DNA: TGTGCCAGCAGTTACGGGCACGCGGCCGGTACGCAGTATTTT.

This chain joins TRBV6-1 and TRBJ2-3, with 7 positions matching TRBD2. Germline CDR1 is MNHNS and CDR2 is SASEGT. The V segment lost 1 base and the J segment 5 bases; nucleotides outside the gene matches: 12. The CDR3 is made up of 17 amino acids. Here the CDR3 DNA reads TGTGCCAGCAGTGAAGATGCGGGAGCCTTTTCCCTAGATACGCAGTATTTT. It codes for CASSEDAGAFSLDTQYF.

CDR3 bases: TGTGCCAGCAGCCAAATGGGGGGCGTTTACAATGAGCAGTTCTTC. It is translated as CASSQMGGVYNEQFF. This chain links TRBV7-9 with TRBJ2-1, with D perhaps being TRBD1 or TRBD2 (6 bases each). V dropped 5 bases and J dropped 4 bases, with 15 bases sitting between them. Germline V gene lookup returns CDR1 SEHNR and CDR2 FQNEAQ (reference sequence). CDR3 length: 15 residues.

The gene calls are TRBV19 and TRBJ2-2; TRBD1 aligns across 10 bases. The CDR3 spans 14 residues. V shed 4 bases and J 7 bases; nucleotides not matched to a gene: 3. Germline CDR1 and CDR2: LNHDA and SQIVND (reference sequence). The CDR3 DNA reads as TGTGCCAGTAGTACGACAGGGGGCCTCGGGGAGCTGTTTTTT. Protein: CASSTTGGLGELFF.

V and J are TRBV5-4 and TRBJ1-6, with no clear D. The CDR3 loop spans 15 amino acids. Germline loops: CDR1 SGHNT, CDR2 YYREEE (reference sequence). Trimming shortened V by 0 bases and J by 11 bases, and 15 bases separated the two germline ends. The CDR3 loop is CASSLGGSFATPLHF. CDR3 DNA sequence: TGTGCCAGCAGCTTGGGTGGGTCTTTCGCAACACCCCTCCACTTT.

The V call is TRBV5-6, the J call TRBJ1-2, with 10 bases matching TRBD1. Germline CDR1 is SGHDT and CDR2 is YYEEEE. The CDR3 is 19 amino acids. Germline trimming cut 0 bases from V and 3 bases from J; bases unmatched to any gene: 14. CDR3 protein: CASSLAGAGTGVFYYGYTF. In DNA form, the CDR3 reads TGTGCCAGCAGCTTGGCGGGCGCCGGGACAGGGGTTTTCTACTATGGCTACACCTTC. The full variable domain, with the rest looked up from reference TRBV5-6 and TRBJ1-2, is DAGVTQSPTHLIKTRGQQVTLRCSPKSGHDTVSWYQQALGQGPQFIFQYYEEEERQRGNFPDRFSGHQFPNYSSELNVNALLLGDSALYLCASSLAGAGTGVFYYGYTFGSGTRLTVV.

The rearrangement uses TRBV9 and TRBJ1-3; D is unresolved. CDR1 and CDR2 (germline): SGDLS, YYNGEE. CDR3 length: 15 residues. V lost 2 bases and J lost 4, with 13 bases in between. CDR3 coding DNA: TGTGCCAGCAGCGTTAGTGATGCGGCGGGAAACACCATATATTTT. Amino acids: CASSVSDAAGNTIYF.

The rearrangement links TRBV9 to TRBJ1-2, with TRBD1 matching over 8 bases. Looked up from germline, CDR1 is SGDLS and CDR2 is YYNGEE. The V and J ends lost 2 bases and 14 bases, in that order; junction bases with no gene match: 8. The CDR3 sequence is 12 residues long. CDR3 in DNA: TGTGCCAGCAGCGTTTCAGGGGGCTTTCATACCTTC. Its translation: CASSVSGGFHTF. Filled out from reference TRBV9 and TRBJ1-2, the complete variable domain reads DSGVTQTPKHLITATGQRVTLRCSPRSGDLSVYWYQQSLDQGLQFLIQYYNGEERAKGNILERFSAQQFPDLHSELNLSSLELGDSALYFCASSVSGGFHTFGSGTRLTVV.

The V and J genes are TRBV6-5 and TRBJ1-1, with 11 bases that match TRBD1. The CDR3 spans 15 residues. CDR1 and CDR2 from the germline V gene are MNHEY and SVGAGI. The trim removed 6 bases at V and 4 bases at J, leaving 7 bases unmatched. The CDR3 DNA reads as TGTGCCAGCAGAAGCACCGGGACAGGGGGCACTGAAGCTTTCTTT. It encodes CASRSTGTGGTEAFF.

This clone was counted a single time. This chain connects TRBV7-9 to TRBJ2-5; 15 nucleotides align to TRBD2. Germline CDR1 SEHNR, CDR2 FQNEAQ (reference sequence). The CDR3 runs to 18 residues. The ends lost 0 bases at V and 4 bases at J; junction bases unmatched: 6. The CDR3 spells CASSLARGTSGGSETQYF. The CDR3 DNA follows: TGTGCCAGCAGCTTAGCGCGCGGGACTAGCGGGGGGTCAGAGACCCAGTACTTC. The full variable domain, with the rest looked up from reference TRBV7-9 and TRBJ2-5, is DTGVSQNPRHKITKRGQNVTFRCDPISEHNRLYWYRQTLGQGPEFLTYFQNEAQLEKSRLLSDRFSAERPKGSFSTLEIQRTEQGDSAMYLCASSLARGTSGGSETQYFGPGTRLLVL.